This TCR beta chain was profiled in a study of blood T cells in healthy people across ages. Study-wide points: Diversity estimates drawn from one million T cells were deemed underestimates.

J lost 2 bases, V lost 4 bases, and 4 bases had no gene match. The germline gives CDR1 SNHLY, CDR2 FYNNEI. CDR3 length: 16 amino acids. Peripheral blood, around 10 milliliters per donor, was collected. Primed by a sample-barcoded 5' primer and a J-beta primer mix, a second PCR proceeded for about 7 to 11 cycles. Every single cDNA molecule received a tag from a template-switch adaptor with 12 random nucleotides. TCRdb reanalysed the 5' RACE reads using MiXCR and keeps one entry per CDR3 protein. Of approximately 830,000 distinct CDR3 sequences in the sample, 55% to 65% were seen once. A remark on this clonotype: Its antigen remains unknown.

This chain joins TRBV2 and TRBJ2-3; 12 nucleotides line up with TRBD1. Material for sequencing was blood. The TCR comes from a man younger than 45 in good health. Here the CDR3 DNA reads TGTGCCAGCAGTGGGGGGACAGGGGGCCTCACAGATACGCAGTATTTT. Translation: CASSGGTGGLTDTQYF. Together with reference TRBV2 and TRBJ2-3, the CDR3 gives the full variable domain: EPEVTQTPSHQVTQMGQEVILRCVPISNHLYFYWYRQILGQKVEFLVSFYNNEISEKSEIFDDQFSVERPDGSNFTLKIRSTKLEDSAMYFCASSGGTGGLTDTQYFGPGTRLTVL.